The 27 T cell receptor beta chains presented below share a single source sample, sequenced in a study of Tregs in tolerant kidney transplant recipients. TCRdb keeps only in-frame clones here, not all; method: immunoSEQ multiplex PCR. The ten most abundant clones cover approximately 15% of a sample with tens of thousands of clones. The source was CD8+ T cells from blood, collected before the transplant. The receptors were sampled from a human donor who received a combined kidney and bone marrow transplant.

Notes on this clone: The CDR3 end lies 3 residues beyond the end of the read and is filled in from the germline J gene. The V and J genes are TRBV20-1 and TRBJ2-1; D might be TRBD2 (6 bases). The CDR3 contains 15 residues. V lost 6 bases to trimming and J lost 4 bases, with 19 bases between them. Germline CDR1 and CDR2: DFQATT and SNEGSKA (reference sequence). CDR3 region: CSATLAARNYNEQFF. The CDR3 DNA, read in part, is TGCAGTGCCACCTTAGCGGCCCGAAATTACAATGAG.

Regarding this clone: The CDR3 goes on 3 residues after the read ends, and that part is filled in from the germline J gene. The V gene is TRBV6-1, the J gene TRBJ2-7, with TRBD1 matching over 11 bases. CDR3 size: 16 residues. In germline, CDR1 is MNHNS, CDR2 SASEGT. The trim removed 3 bases at V and 3 bases at J, leaving 7 bases unmatched. CDR3 bases read: TGTGCCAGCAGTGATTGGACAGGGGGCAACCTCTACGAG. This sequence encodes CASSDWTGGNLYE. In full, the CDR3 is CASSDWTGGNLYEQYF.

Note on this clone: The sequence runs out 3 residues before the end of the CDR3; the remainder is reconstructed from the germline J gene. The V call is TRBV20-1, the J call TRBJ2-5; 11 positions agree with TRBD2. The length of the CDR3 is 14 residues. Losses at the gene ends were 6 bases for V and 4 bases for J; bases not matched to a gene: 7. CDR1 is DFQATT, CDR2 SNEGSKA, per germline (reference sequence). The CDR3 loop is CSARILAGGETQYF. The part of the CDR3 DNA that was read is TGCAGTGCCCGGATCCTAGCGGGAGGAGAGACC.

Remarks on this clone: The CDR3 end falls 3 residues outside the read, so it is completed with the germline J gene. This chain uses TRBV5-6 with TRBJ1-1; the match to TRBD1 covers 7 bases. CDR3 length: 13 amino acids. Looked up from germline, CDR1 is SGHDT and CDR2 is YYEEEE. CDR3 DNA, as far as it was read: TGTGCCAGCAGCTTGAGACAGGGTGGCGGA. It yields the protein CASSLRQGGG. In full, the CDR3 is CASSLRQGGGAFF.

As to this clone: The sequenced fragment ends 3 residues before the CDR3 boundary, so the rest is inferred from the germline J gene. V gene TRBV5-6 combines with J gene TRBJ2-7, with TRBD1 matching over 8 bases. CDR1 and CDR2 (germline): SGHDT, YYEEEE. After removal of 3 bases from V and 1 base from J, the junction contained 6 bases not matched to a gene. CDR3 length equals 15 residues. The CDR3 loop reads CASSWGTGVSYEQYF. CDR3 bases read: TGTGCCAGCAGCTGGGGGACAGGAGTATCCTACGAG.

The chain's CDR3 is CASKLGSQPQHF. The sequenced part of the CDR3 DNA is TGTGCCAGTAAGTTAGGGTCTCAGCCC. This chain connects TRBV19 to TRBJ1-5; D call uncertain. The CDR3 end lies 3 residues beyond the end of the read and is filled in from the germline J gene. The germline CDR1 and CDR2 sequences are LNHDA and SQIVND (reference sequence). The ends were cut back, 7 bases at V and 6 bases at J, with 10 bases in the middle. The CDR3 runs to 12 residues. The entire variable domain, with the rest obtained from reference TRBV19 and TRBJ1-5, is as follows: DGGITQSPKYLFRKEGQNVTLSCEQNLNHDAMYWYRQDPGQGLRLIYYSQIVNDFQKGDIAEGYSVSREKKESFPLTVTSAQKNPTAFYLCASKLGSQPQHFGDGTRLSIL.

In regard to this clone: Read sequence stops 3 residues before the CDR3 end, and the germline J gene provides the missing end. This chain connects TRBV7-9 to TRBJ2-1, with 14 bases identical to TRBD2. The CDR3 covers 14 residues. Germline CDR1 SEHNR, CDR2 FQNEAQ (reference sequence). The sequenced CDR3 bases are TGTGCTTCGACTAGCGGGGGGGGAAACAATGAG. Its translation: CASTSGGGNNE. The whole CDR3 protein is CASTSGGGNNEQFF.

As concerns this clone: The CDR3 is cut off 3 residues early in the read; its end comes from the germline J gene. The chain employs TRBV19 and TRBJ2-1, with 10 bases aligning to TRBD2. Losses at the gene ends were 5 bases for V and 3 bases for J; bases not matched to a gene: 4. Germline CDR1 and CDR2: LNHDA and SQIVND (reference sequence). This CDR3 is 15 amino acids long. This chain's CDR3 is CASSFTSGVYNEQFF. The sequenced part of the CDR3 DNA is TGTGCCAGTAGTTTCACTAGCGGGGTCTACAATGAG. Complete variable domain (other parts from reference TRBV19 and TRBJ2-1): DGGITQSPKYLFRKEGQNVTLSCEQNLNHDAMYWYRQDPGQGLRLIYYSQIVNDFQKGDIAEGYSVSREKKESFPLTVTSAQKNPTAFYLCASSFTSGVYNEQFFGPGTRLTVL.

For this clone: The CDR3 end lies 3 residues beyond the end of the read and is filled in from the germline J gene. The chain uses TRBV20-1 and TRBJ1-4; D not certain. CDR3 length equals 10 residues. Germline CDR1 and CDR2: DFQATT and SNEGSKA (reference sequence). With 6 bases removed from V and 7 bases from J, the gap between germline ends came to 6 bases. The CDR3 loop reads CSAQAEKLFF. CDR3 DNA, as far as it was read: TGCAGTGCGCAGGCTGAAAAA.

As concerns this clone: The DNA ends 3 residues before the CDR3 does, and the rest of the CDR3 is filled in from the germline J gene. The chain is built from TRBV5-1 and TRBJ2-7, with a tentative D call TRBD2 (6 bases). In germline, CDR1 is SGHRS, CDR2 YFSETQ. This CDR3 contains 17 residues. The germline V and J ends were trimmed by 0 bases and 0 bases, with 16 bases remaining between them. The part of the CDR3 DNA that was read is TGCGCCAGCAGCTTGGGGGTGGGGGGACGTTTCTCCTACGAG. This translates into CASSLGVGGRFSYE. The entire CDR3 protein reads CASSLGVGGRFSYEQYF.

A note on this clone: The read falls 3 residues short of the CDR3 end, and the missing part is taken from the germline J gene. The chain recombines TRBV14 with TRBJ2-7; 10 positions agree with TRBD1. This CDR3 is 16 amino acids long. CDR1 is SGHDN, CDR2 FVKESK, per germline. V lost 4 bases and J lost 6; bases outside the gene matches: 12. The CDR3 DNA, read in part, is TGTGCCAGCAGCCTTGGACCTGAGACAGGGGGCTTCGAG. This translates into CASSLGPETGGFE. The CDR3, in full, reads CASSLGPETGGFEQYF.

With regard to this clone: The read terminates 3 residues ahead of where the CDR3 ends, so the germline J gene completes it. The chain carries TRBV2 and TRBJ1-1; D perhaps matches TRBD1 (5 bases). CDR3 length: 13 amino acids. V was cut by 8 bases and J by 1 base, with 11 bases left in between. Germline lookup yields CDR1 SNHLY and CDR2 FYNNEI. CDR3 region: CASQEGANTEAFF. Incomplete CDR3 DNA: TGTGCCAGCCAGGAAGGGGCGAACACTGAA.

Points on this clone: The read comes to an end 3 residues before the CDR3 does, leaving the germline J gene to fill in the end. The chain is built from TRBV19 and TRBJ1-5, with TRBD1 identical over 9 bases. This CDR3 region has 17 residues. Germline V lookup: CDR1 LNHDA, CDR2 SQIVND (reference sequence). Losses at the gene ends were 5 bases for V and 2 bases for J; bases not matched to a gene: 10. This CDR3 is CASSSGQGMVGNQPQHF. The part of the CDR3 DNA that was read is TGTGCCAGTAGTTCGGGACAGGGAATGGTTGGCAATCAGCCC.

In the case of this clone: The read terminates 3 residues ahead of where the CDR3 ends, so the germline J gene completes it. The rearrangement joins TRBV6-2 or TRBV6-3 to TRBJ2-5, with D tentatively TRBD1 (5 bases). From germline, CDR1 is MNHEY and CDR2 SVGEGT. The CDR3 runs to 14 residues. V dropped 4 bases and J dropped 5 bases, with 14 bases sitting between them. The CDR3 DNA, read in part, is TGTGCCAGCAGTTCCCCAGGGTACGAGGAGACC. Translating gives CASSSPGYEET. The CDR3 as a whole reads CASSSPGYEETQYF.

Details on this clone: The read finishes 3 residues shy of the CDR3 end, and the germline J gene is used to complete it. The chain combines TRBV7-7 with TRBJ2-1; D gene uncertain. The germline V gene encodes CDR1 SSHAT and CDR2 FNYEAQ (reference sequence). There are 13 residues in the CDR3. Trimming took 4 bases from V and 6 from J, leaving 10 bases between them. CDR3 sequence: CASSSLDGNEQFF. The CDR3 DNA, read in part, is TGTGCCAGCAGCTCCCTAGACGGCAATGAG.

Of note for this clone: The read ends 3 residues before the CDR3 terminus; that terminus is restored from the germline J gene. The chain has TRBV20-1 and TRBJ1-1, with a possible D match to TRBD1 (6 bases). CDR1 and CDR2 (germline): DFQATT, SNEGSKA (reference sequence). V lost 1 base and J 0 bases, leaving 18 bases between the germline ends. The CDR3 totals 17 residues. The CDR3 spells CSARVRLRTALNTEAFF. Partial CDR3 DNA: TGCAGTGCTAGAGTACGTCTGAGGACAGCCTTGAACACTGAA.

About this clone itself: Distinct nucleotide sequences in the sample also encode this CDR3. The covered CDR3 bases are TGTGCCAGCAGCTTACAGGATAATGAG. It translates to CASSLQDNE. The full CDR3 is CASSLQDNEQFF. This sequence joins TRBV7-9 and TRBJ2-1; the D is unclear. The sequence runs out 3 residues before the end of the CDR3; the remainder is reconstructed from the germline J gene. Trimming stripped 2 bases from V and 7 bases from J, with 6 bases between. The CDR3 totals 12 residues. From germline, CDR1 is SEHNR and CDR2 FQNEAQ (reference sequence). Drawing the rest from reference TRBV7-9 and TRBJ2-1, the complete variable domain is DTGVSQNPRHKITKRGQNVTFRCDPISEHNRLYWYRQTLGQGPEFLTYFQNEAQLEKSRLLSDRFSAERPKGSFSTLEIQRTEQGDSAMYLCASSLQDNEQFFGPGTRLTVL.

The CDR3 loop reads CSARDAGVSSYEQYF. The sequenced part of the CDR3 DNA is TGCAGTGCTAGAGATGCGGGGGTTAGCTCCTACGAG. The chain couples TRBV20-1 to TRBJ2-7, with TRBD2 identical over 7 bases. The sequence runs out 3 residues before the end of the CDR3; the remainder is reconstructed from the germline J gene. Germline V lookup: CDR1 DFQATT, CDR2 SNEGSKA (reference sequence). This CDR3 comprises 15 residues. Trimming took 0 bases from V and 0 from J; bases not matched to a gene: 5.

Concerning this clone: The CDR3 end is not reached by the read, which stops 3 residues before it; the germline J gene fills it in. V gene TRBV29-1 combines with J gene TRBJ2-7; D gene unclear. V lost 5 bases and J lost 1, with 6 bases in between. Per the germline V gene, CDR1 is SQVTM and CDR2 is ANQGSEA. This CDR3 has 11 residues. CDR3 in amino acids: CSVTLSYEQYF. Partial CDR3 DNA: TGCAGCGTTACTCTTTCCTACGAG.

About this clone itself: The CDR3 goes on 3 residues after the read ends, and that part is filled in from the germline J gene. The rearrangement uses TRBV6-2 or TRBV6-3 and TRBJ2-7; D is possibly TRBD2 (6 bases). The CDR3 contains 15 residues. Germline loops: CDR1 MNHEY, CDR2 SVGEGT. V shed 7 bases and J shed 4 bases, with 20 bases lying between them. CDR3 DNA, as far as it was read: TGTGCCAGCACCAACGGCGGGGTCTGGCCATACGAG. It specifies CASTNGGVWPYE. The complete CDR3 protein is CASTNGGVWPYEQYF.

With respect to this clone: Read sequence stops 3 residues before the CDR3 end, and the germline J gene provides the missing end. The chain has TRBV2 and TRBJ1-3, with a weak D call TRBD1 (5 bases). Trimming cost V 0 bases and J 2 bases, with 11 bases left between them. Germline V gene data show CDR1 as SNHLY and CDR2 as FYNNEI. The CDR3 has 16 amino acids. CDR3 sequence reads: CASSEAPGTAGNTIYF. The covered CDR3 bases are TGTGCCAGCAGTGAAGCCCCCGGGACTGCTGGAAACACC.

Note on this clone: The read ends 3 residues shy of where the CDR3 ends; the end is completed using the germline J gene. The V gene is TRBV20-1, the J gene TRBJ1-1, with TRBD1 identical over 8 bases. This CDR3 region has 13 residues. Per germline, CDR1 DFQATT and CDR2 SNEGSKA (reference sequence). The V segment lost 6 bases and the J segment 2 bases; nucleotides outside the gene matches: 5. The covered CDR3 bases are TGCAGTGCGGGGACAGGACGTAACACTGAA. The encoded protein is CSAGTGRNTE. The full CDR3 protein is CSAGTGRNTEAFF.

Note on this clone: The CDR3 is cut off 3 residues early in the read; its end comes from the germline J gene. The chain has TRBV7-6 and TRBJ2-3; the match to TRBD2 covers 10 bases. Germline V lookup: CDR1 SGHVS, CDR2 FNYEAQ. This CDR3 has 17 residues. V shed 2 bases and J 3 bases; nucleotides not matched to a gene: 8. CDR3 bases read: TGTGCCAGCAGCTTATCCCTAGCGGGAGAGGGGACAGATACG. Its protein product is CASSLSLAGEGTDT. The full-length CDR3 reads as CASSLSLAGEGTDTQYF.

About this clone itself: The CDR3 extends 3 residues past the end of the read, so its final part is completed from the germline J gene. Other DNA sequences from this sample encode an identical CDR3 as well. The V call is TRBV19, the J call TRBJ2-7; 8 nucleotides line up with TRBD1. This CDR3 has 13 amino acids. The ends lost 3 bases at V and 4 bases at J; junction bases unmatched: 2. The germline gives CDR1 LNHDA, CDR2 SQIVND (reference sequence). The DNA read from the CDR3 is TGTGCCAGTAGTATCGACAGGGGTTACGAG. It specifies CASSIDRGYE. The entire CDR3 reads CASSIDRGYEQYF.

Comment on this clone: The read ends 3 residues shy of where the CDR3 ends; the end is completed using the germline J gene. The chain combines TRBV13 with TRBJ2-5; 8 bases line up with TRBD1. Germline loops: CDR1 PRHDT, CDR2 FYEKMQ (reference sequence). The CDR3 is made up of 14 amino acids. With V trimmed by 3 bases and J by 5 bases, 5 bases remained unmatched. The sequenced part of the CDR3 DNA is TGTGCCAGCAGCTTCCGGACAGGGAGGGAGACC. Protein: CASSFRTGRET. The entire CDR3 is CASSFRTGRETQYF. The full variable domain, its missing parts supplied by reference TRBV13 and TRBJ2-5, is AAGVIQSPRHLIKEKRETATLKCYPIPRHDTVYWYQQGPGQDPQFLISFYEKMQSDKGSIPDRFSAQQFSDYHSELNMSSLELGDSALYFCASSFRTGRETQYFGPGTRLLVL.

Remarks on this clone: The sequenced fragment ends 3 residues before the CDR3 boundary, so the rest is inferred from the germline J gene. V usage is TRBV19 and J usage is TRBJ2-1; 9 bases align to TRBD1. V shed 5 bases and J 7 bases; nucleotides not matched to a gene: 12. Germline CDR1 reads LNHDA; CDR2 reads SQIVND (reference sequence). The CDR3 is 16 amino acids. Here the CDR3 reads CASSATLDRGDNEQFF. The sequenced part of the CDR3 DNA is TGTGCCAGTAGTGCCACTCTGGACAGGGGTGATAATGAG.

Worth noting for this clone: The CDR3 end is not reached by the read, which stops 3 residues before it; the germline J gene fills it in. The chain employs TRBV2 and TRBJ1-1; 9 nucleotides line up with TRBD1. The V and J ends lost 11 bases and 4 bases, in that order; junction bases with no gene match: 14. CDR3 length: 15 amino acids. Per germline, CDR1 SNHLY and CDR2 FYNNEI. CDR3 DNA (partial): TGTGCCGGCCTCCGGGACAGGGCCGGTGGCACTGAA. As protein: CAGLRDRAGGTE. The full-length CDR3 reads as CAGLRDRAGGTEAFF.